This T cell receptor (beta chain) was identified in a study of blood T cells in healthy people across ages. For the study at large: Using template switching, researchers captured about one barcoded beta molecule for each two T cells.

Per the germline V gene, CDR1 is LGHNA and CDR2 is YSLEER. CDR3 length equals 15 residues. V was clipped by 3 bases and J by 5 bases, with 16 bases between them. Donors each provided ten milliliters of peripheral blood. For the second PCR, which ran for roughly 6 to 12 cycles, a sample-barcoded 5' primer and a J-beta primer mix were used. Each CDR3 protein is one row after TCRdb ran MiXCR on the 5' RACE reads. The sample holds 700,000 or so distinct CDR3 sequences, around a fifth seen once. Material for sequencing was blood. The J gene is TRBJ2-5, the V gene TRBV4-3; possible D gene TRBD2, 7 bases. This clonotype originated in a man aged 70 or older in good health. CDR3 DNA sequence: TGCGCCAGCAGCCAGGAGGGGGGGCGTGGGGAGACCCAGTACTTC. Protein: CASSQEGGRGETQYF.